The 11 T cell receptor beta chains below come from one sample, sequenced in a study of cytomegalovirus exposure and HLA in healthy donors. PCR used 60 Vbeta primers and 13 Jbeta primers. The repertoire was sequenced with immunoSEQ multiplex PCR; TCRdb's copy has only in-frame clones and lacks some. In total, the table holds approximately 190,000 clones. Sequencing was carried out using PBMCs. Every receptor here comes from a boy aged 5-17 years in good health and CMV-seronegative.

The gene calls are TRBV4-1 and TRBJ2-7, with D perhaps TRBD1 (6 bases). CDR1 is MGHRA, CDR2 YSYEKL, per germline. Trimming pared 1 base from V and 3 bases from J, leaving 13 bases between. This CDR3 has 15 amino acids. CDR3 sequence: CASSQGSGTNYEQYF. The DNA for the CDR3 is TGCGCCAGCAGCCAAGGGTCCGGGACAAACTACGAGCAGTACTTC.

The genes are TRBV7-2 and TRBJ1-2, with D unclear. V lost 5 bases, J lost 6 bases, and 13 bases lay in between. The CDR3 extends over 13 amino acids. Germline V gene data show CDR1 as SGHTA and CDR2 as FQGNSA. The CDR3, as DNA: TGTGCCAGCAGCCCACATGGTCAGAATGGCTACACCTTC. Protein product: CASSPHGQNGYTF.

This chain connects TRBV7-2 to TRBJ1-1; TRBD1 aligns across 10 bases. CDR1 and CDR2 (germline): SGHTA, FQGNSA. The CDR3 runs to 18 residues. Trimming took 1 base from V and 1 from J; bases not matched to a gene: 9. CDR3 sequence (DNA): TGTGCCAGCAGCTTAGTCGGAGGACAGGGGGGGAGGAACACTGAAGCTTTCTTT. This sequence encodes CASSLVGGQGGRNTEAFF.

The rearrangement joins TRBV28 to TRBJ2-2; TRBD1 matches 8 bases. This CDR3 spans 15 amino acids. J gave up 7 bases and V 6 bases, and 10 bases lay outside the gene matches. CDR1 and CDR2 from the germline V gene are MDHEN and SYDVKM. CDR3 in amino acids: CASSWTGRGNGELFF. CDR3 coding DNA: TGTGCCAGCAGCTGGACAGGGCGAGGGAACGGGGAGCTGTTTTTT. The whole variable domain, remainder taken from reference TRBV28 and TRBJ2-2, is DVKVTQSSRYLVKRTGEKVFLECVQDMDHENMFWYRQDPGLGLRLIYFSYDVKMKEKGDIPEGYSVSREKKERFSLILESASTNQTSMYLCASSWTGRGNGELFFGEGSRLTVL.

The J gene is TRBJ2-4, the V gene TRBV13, with TRBD2 matching 10 bases. CDR3 length equals 15 residues. V lost 6 bases to trimming and J lost 10 bases; unmatched junction nucleotides: 12. The germline gives CDR1 PRHDT, CDR2 FYEKMQ (reference sequence). This CDR3 is CASSDERGGRVIQYF. The CDR3 DNA reads TGTGCCAGCAGTGATGAGCGGGGGGGCCGAGTAATTCAGTACTTC.

The V call is TRBV19, the J call TRBJ1-1; a possible D gene is TRBD1 (6 bases). The V end was cut by 9 bases, the J end by 3 bases, with 17 bases between. The length of the CDR3 is 14 residues. Germline lookup yields CDR1 LNHDA and CDR2 SQIVND (reference sequence). CDR3 DNA: TGTGCCAGCCGAATACAGGGTTACGACACTGAAGCTTTCTTT. This translates into CASRIQGYDTEAFF. The full variable domain, in which reference TRBV19 and TRBJ1-1 provide the parts outside the CDR3, is DGGITQSPKYLFRKEGQNVTLSCEQNLNHDAMYWYRQDPGQGLRLIYYSQIVNDFQKGDIAEGYSVSREKKESFPLTVTSAQKNPTAFYLCASRIQGYDTEAFFGQGTRLTVV.

The V call is TRBV7-9, the J call TRBJ1-2; TRBD1 aligns across 7 bases. The CDR3 has 14 amino acids. Trimming at V came to 4 bases and at J to 7 bases, leaving 9 bases not matched to a gene. Per the germline V gene, CDR1 is SEHNR and CDR2 is FQNEAQ (reference sequence). The CDR3 protein is CASSSRTGAVGYTF. CDR3 DNA: TGTGCCAGCAGCTCCCGGACAGGAGCGGTTGGCTACACCTTC.

The gene calls are TRBV28 and TRBJ2-1; 12 bases fit TRBD2. The germline gives CDR1 MDHEN, CDR2 SYDVKM. The CDR3 totals 16 residues. The V segment lost 6 bases and the J segment 9 bases; nucleotides outside the gene matches: 12. The CDR3 sequence: CASRPTGLAGGREQFF. The CDR3 DNA is TGTGCCAGCAGACCTACGGGTCTAGCGGGGGGGCGTGAGCAGTTCTTC.

The gene calls are TRBV27 and TRBJ2-5, with unresolved D. The germline CDR1 and CDR2 sequences are MNHEY and SMNVEV (reference sequence). The V end was cut by 0 bases, the J end by 1 base, with 3 bases between. The CDR3 runs to 13 residues. In DNA form, the CDR3 reads TGTGCCAGCAGTTTATCGCGCCAAGAGACCCAGTACTTC. It encodes CASSLSRQETQYF.

J is TRBJ1-3 and V is TRBV5-6; D ambiguous. V lost 4 bases and J lost 3, with 14 bases in between. CDR3 size: 15 residues. CDR1 and CDR2 (germline): SGHDT, YYEEEE. This CDR3 is CASSPAGAHGNTIYF. CDR3 DNA sequence: TGTGCCAGCAGCCCCGCGGGTGCTCATGGAAACACCATATATTTT.

The gene calls are TRBV2 and TRBJ1-2; no firm D call. This CDR3 is built from 10 residues. The germline CDR1 and CDR2 sequences are SNHLY and FYNNEI. V dropped 2 bases and J dropped 8 bases, with 3 bases sitting between them. The CDR3 loop is CASSERGYTF. The CDR3 coding sequence is TGTGCCAGCAGTGAACGGGGCTACACCTTC.